One sample yielded the 6 T cell receptor beta chains listed below, sequenced in a study of T cell responses to AZD1222 COVID-19 vaccine. Assay used: immunoSEQ multiplex PCR; TCRdb lists only in-frame clones, some missing. Counted here are 100,000 or so clones, about 86% occurring once; the ten biggest clones make up about 6%. Sequences were derived from peripheral blood, sampled 28 days after the second AZD1222 dose. Every receptor here comes from an adult who received the AZD1222 COVID-19 vaccine.

This chain uses TRBV30 with TRBJ1-6; 7 bases align to TRBD1. Germline assignment: CDR1 GTSNPN and CDR2 SVGIG (reference sequence). Trimming cost V 5 bases and J 7 bases; bases outside gene matches: 5. The CDR3 covers 13 residues. The CDR3 nucleotides are TGTGCCTGGGGGGGACAGCCGAATTCACCCCTCCACTTT. Residues: CAWGGQPNSPLHF.

CDR3 region: CASSPGLAANSGEQYF. The CDR3 region has the DNA TGTGCCAGCTCACCTGGACTAGCGGCGAATAGTGGCGAGCAGTACTTC. The chain uses TRBV18 and TRBJ2-7; 10 nucleotides agree with TRBD2. The germline gives CDR1 KGHSH, CDR2 LQKENI. The CDR3 spans 16 residues. V trimming: 3 bases; J trimming: 6 bases; junction bases outside the gene matches: 11.

The table lists this clone with a few counts. V gene TRBV6-1 combines with J gene TRBJ1-2; D call uncertain. CDR1 and CDR2 (germline): MNHNS, SASEGT. V lost 3 bases and J lost 7, with 9 bases in between. CDR3 length: 12 amino acids. The CDR3 DNA reads TGTGCCAGCAGTGAGACGAAGCGTGGCTACACCTTC. Translated: CASSETKRGYTF.

The chain combines TRBV27 with TRBJ1-3; D not resolved. This CDR3 contains 11 residues. The V gene lost 6 bases and the J gene lost 4 bases, with 4 bases spanning the gap. From germline, CDR1 is MNHEY and CDR2 SMNVEV (reference sequence). CDR3 sequence: CASRMGNTIYF. The CDR3 nucleotides are TGTGCCAGCAGAATGGGAAACACCATATATTTT.

The chain is built from TRBV5-5 and TRBJ1-3; D call uncertain. Germline V CDR1 and CDR2: SGHKS, YYEKEE (reference sequence). This CDR3 has 15 residues. With 0 bases removed from V and 0 bases from J, the gap between germline ends came to 7 bases. In DNA form, the CDR3 reads TGTGCCAGCAGCTTGGCCGGCAACTCTGGAAACACCATATATTTT. Protein: CASSLAGNSGNTIYF.

The J gene is TRBJ2-5, the V gene TRBV4-2, with 12 positions matching TRBD2. The J segment lost 6 bases and the V segment lost 4 bases, leaving 6 bases of the junction unmatched. The CDR3 totals 15 residues. Germline CDR1 and CDR2: LGHNA and YNFKEQ. CDR3: CASSPLAGGLKTQYF. The CDR3 nucleotides read TGTGCCAGCAGCCCGCTAGCGGGGGGGCTGAAGACCCAGTACTTC.